The subject of this entry is one T cell receptor (beta chain). Its antigen target is currently unknown. No qualities accompany the bases; no much larger clone lies one base away. The TCR beta CDR3 regions were amplified from RNA transcripts. The TCR CDR3 was subjected to a first round of RT-PCR using the HTBI primer set and the Qiagen OneStep RT-PCR kit. Libraries were constructed in a second round of multiplex PCR, after which size selection and purification were carried out. The libraries were sequenced on an Illumina HiSeq2000 using paired-end 100 bp reads. The authors' analysis ran thus. SOAPnuke was used to process the raw data, throwing out any read that contained adapters or uncalled bases, had a mean Phred below 15, or lacked an exact constant-primer or identifier match. High-quality paired reads were merged with COPE v1.2.5, and unique nucleotide sequences were defined as clonotypes. MiTCR v1.1 was used to align the clonotypes against IMGT TRBV, TRBD and TRBJ reference segments. The analysis included only V-J combinations with a frequency above 0.0001, which together covered 99.2% of the repertoires. The TCS score was defined as the ratio of F50 (clonal expansion) to E x V (chaos), calculated using BLOSUM62-based TCRdist between CDR3 peptides within each V-J. Welch's t-statistics and random forest reduced 450 to 600 V-J features to under 15, which were used in a naive Bayes classifier (R e1071). TCRdb ran its own pipeline on the public reads, namely fastp trimming at Q25 and MiXCR clone calling, and kept in-frame beta chains. Records with the same CDR3 protein are collapsed into one entry carrying the most frequent genes and DNA. The V and J calls and clone size come from TCRdb's table, not from the authors' own analysis. The sample profile shows hundreds of thousands of distinct CDR3 sequences; around 20% of them were found once. Together, the top ten hold 16% of the sample.

V is clipped by 7 bases and J by 7 bases, and the sequence between their germline boundaries is 16 bases long. CDR1 and CDR2, looked up from the germline V gene, are MNHEY and SVGEGT. Inclusive of the bounding cysteine and phenylalanine, the CDR3 is 14 residues long. The DNA shown is the 42-base CDR3, in frame from base 1. The data belong to a study of T cells in Graves' hyperthyroidism and ophthalmopathy (dated by TCRdb to between 2019 and 2020). With respect to the entire study: Peripheral blood samples were taken at initial diagnosis, before any treatment was given. A discovery cohort of about 95 patients, about 40 with Graves' ophthalmopathy and roughly 59 with stable Graves' hyperthyroidism, was used to find distinguishing TCR V-J signatures. Whether ophthalmopathy could be predicted prospectively was tested in an independent validation cohort made up of approximately 19 hyperthyroidism patients plus 17 patients who later progressed to ophthalmopathy. The roughly 94 discovery patients were randomly divided into training and test sets at a 7:3 ratio. Thyroid tissue and blood T-cell repertoires from roughly 6 Graves' hyperthyroidism patients were also compared in the study. After sampling, hyperthyroidism patients received methimazole starting at 30 mg daily, and ophthalmopathy patients received high-dose intravenous methylprednisolone. The paper describes TCR Vbeta CDR3 sequencing of 135 peripheral blood samples, made up of some 42 ophthalmopathy patients, some 76 hyperthyroidism patients and roughly 17 progressor patients. Summary of the overall study and its limitations: A model built on a 13 V-J signature distinguished ophthalmopathy from stable hyperthyroidism, reaching roughly 88% sensitivity and 81% to 83% specificity in cross-validation and 80%/75% in testing. In validation, the model predicted progression to ophthalmopathy with just under 71% sensitivity and around 72% specificity, a median of about 6.7 months before onset. Most expanded thyroid clonotypes (frequency above 0.001) were also found in blood, which suggests that blood repertoires may mirror thyroid immune responses. Sample size was not statistically predetermined, and blinding of investigators to group allocation was not performed.

Hyperthyroidism patients were aged 18 to 65 years and newly diagnosed, with disease duration of less than 2 months. Exclusion was applied to patients with uncontrolled infections, other autoimmune diseases, pregnancy or lactation. Diagnoses were based on clinical symptoms, serum thyroxine and TRAb, thyroid ultrasound and orbital computed tomography. For progressor patients, blood was drawn at the first diagnosis of hyperthyroidism, before any ophthalmopathy symptoms had appeared. PBMCs were separated from roughly 9.6 ml of fresh peripheral blood using Ficoll-Paque density gradient centrifugation. Progressor patients were first diagnosed with Graves' hyperthyroidism and then developed ophthalmopathy during follow-up. Total RNA was extracted using Trizol reagent, and RNA quality was assessed on an Agilent 2100 Bioanalyzer.

In this chain, TRBV6-2 or TRBV6-3 is recombined with TRBJ2-2; the D element could tentatively be TRBD1 or TRBD2, as 5 bases agree for each. The TCR sequence derives from a woman aged 45-59 years with Graves' hyperthyroidism that later progressed to Graves' ophthalmopathy. The sequencing sample was made of blood. The DNA sequence is given as TGTGCCAGCAAGCCCACAGAGGGACGCGGGGAGCTGTTTTTT. This translates into CASKPTEGRGELFF.